The clone carrying this T cell receptor beta chain came up many times. What it recognizes is unknown. This sample is part of a study of spatial heterogeneity in lung cancer. Study as a whole: Strong correlation linked TCR transcript counts in tumor regions to a T cell module score derived from matched bulk RNA-seq. Study-wide points: Tumor mutation counts were tracked by expanded intratumoral alpha and beta TCR counts. Approximately 7.1% of tumor T cells for alpha chains and around 13% for beta chains were estimated to be covered.

Described time point: sample taken at primary tumor resection. Unsorted tumor, nontumor lung tissue or cryopreserved PBMC supplied the whole RNA. Each TCR cDNA molecule bore a unique molecular identifier. Each CDR3 protein gets one entry after TCRdb re-called the 5' RACE reads with MiXCR. The sample holds over 9,000 distinct CDR3 sequences, around 5% seen once. Germline values: CDR1 DFQATT, CDR2 SNEGSKA (reference sequence). V gave up 2 bases and J gave up 5 bases, with 13 bases separating them. The CDR3 runs to 14 residues. The V call is TRBV20-1, the J call TRBJ1-5; D remains ambiguous. This TCR derives from a female donor with early-stage non-small cell lung cancer. The specimen was lung tumor tissue, collected at surgery. This chain's CDR3 is CSARSYQRDQPQHF. CDR3 coding DNA: TGCAGTGCTAGAAGTTACCAGAGGGATCAGCCCCAGCATTTT.